Below, 25 T cell receptor beta chains from the same sample are listed, as sequenced in a study of T cells after yellow fever vaccination. MiXCR, applied by TCRdb to the 5' RACE reads, yields one record per CDR3 protein. Here the sample spans just under 600,000 distinct CDR3 sequences, about 14% being singletons. The sequenced sample was PBMCs, obtained on the day of the yellow fever booster vaccination. The origin of the receptors is a man younger than 45 who received the YFV17D yellow fever vaccine.

V is TRBV5-1 and J is TRBJ2-1, with 13 bases that match TRBD2. V lost 5 bases and J lost 7; bases outside the gene matches: 3. The germline CDR1 and CDR2 sequences are SGHRS and YFSETQ. This CDR3 spans 14 amino acids. The CDR3 loop is CASRLAGGHNEQFF. The CDR3 DNA reads as TGCGCCAGCAGACTAGCGGGAGGGCATAATGAGCAGTTCTTC.

The chain is built from TRBV6-1 and TRBJ2-1, with 8 bases matching TRBD1. J lost 8 bases, V lost 6 bases, and 9 bases had no gene match. The CDR3 extends over 14 amino acids. CDR1 and CDR2 (germline): MNHNS, SASEGT. The CDR3 DNA follows: TGTGCCAGCAGCCTCGACAGGGGTTTCGATGAGCAGTTCTTC. Translation: CASSLDRGFDEQFF.

This clonotype was detected a few times. One end of the junction fails to match germline, which may point to a read error. This chain uses TRBV6-5 with TRBJ2-5; no clear D gene. This CDR3 spans 13 amino acids. Looked up from germline, CDR1 is MNHEY and CDR2 is SVGAGI. This CDR3 reads CASCYYGQETQYF. Written as DNA, the CDR3 is TGTGCCAGCTGTTACTATGGCCAAGAGACCCAGTACTTC.

This clonotype was recorded a few times. The chain employs TRBV30 and TRBJ1-1; 8 nucleotides match TRBD1. The CDR3 has 15 residues. With V trimmed by 1 base and J by 6 bases, 10 bases remained unmatched. Germline CDR1 and CDR2: GTSNPN and SVGIG (reference sequence). CDR3 in DNA: TGTGCCTGGAGTGGGACAGGGAGGTTACAGGCTGAAGCTTTCTTT. Amino acid sequence: CAWSGTGRLQAEAFF. Using reference TRBV30 and TRBJ1-1 for the parts outside the CDR3, the full variable domain is SQTIHQWPATLVQPVGSPLSLECTVEGTSNPNLYWYRQAAGRGLQLLFYSVGIGQISSEVPQNLSASRPQDRQFILSSKKLLLSDSGFYLCAWSGTGRLQAEAFFGQGTRLTVV.

The genes are TRBV30 and TRBJ2-5; 7 bases fit TRBD2. Germline CDR1 is GTSNPN and CDR2 is SVGIG (reference sequence). After removal of 2 bases from V and 5 bases from J, the junction contained 5 bases not matched to a gene. The CDR3 is 13 amino acids. The CDR3 is CAWSRASGETQYF. In nucleotides, the CDR3 is TGTGCCTGGAGTAGGGCTAGCGGTGAGACCCAGTACTTC.

This clonotype has more than one count but fewer than ten. The chain combines TRBV14 with TRBJ2-7, with D possibly matching TRBD1 (6 bases). The CDR3 runs 14 residues. Germline V gene sequence: CDR1 SGHDN, CDR2 FVKESK. With 4 bases removed from V and 4 bases from J, the gap between germline ends came to 14 bases. DNA for the CDR3: TGTGCCAGCAGCCGCACCCCTAGGGGGTACGAGCAGTACTTC. Protein: CASSRTPRGYEQYF.

The chain has TRBV7-2 and TRBJ2-5, with 7 bases identical to TRBD1. The CDR3 is made up of 14 amino acids. The trim removed 7 bases at V and 2 bases at J, leaving 7 bases unmatched. Germline V gene data show CDR1 as SGHTA and CDR2 as FQGNSA. For the CDR3, the DNA is TGTGCCAGCACCAAGACGACAGGGCAAGAGACCCAGTACTTC. It yields the protein CASTKTTGQETQYF.

The chain employs TRBV27 and TRBJ2-3, with 10 positions matching TRBD1. The CDR3 extends over 16 amino acids. V lost 4 bases, J lost 5 bases, and 9 bases stayed unmatched. The germline V gene encodes CDR1 MNHEY and CDR2 SMNVEV (reference sequence). CDR3 region: CASSSYRDRGLDTQYF. The CDR3, as DNA: TGTGCCAGCAGTTCCTACCGGGACAGGGGTTTAGATACGCAGTATTTT.

CDR3 loop: CSAGLQEDTQYF. The CDR3 DNA is TGCAGCGCGGGGTTACAAGAGGATACGCAGTATTTT. The V call is TRBV29-1, the J call TRBJ2-3; D is perhaps TRBD2 (5 bases). V lost 7 bases and J lost 6, with 14 bases in between. CDR1 and CDR2 (germline): SQVTM, ANQGSEA. This CDR3 is 12 amino acids long.

The chain joins TRBV29-1 to TRBJ2-1, with 9 nucleotides matching TRBD1. With 4 bases clipped from V and 7 bases from J, the junction kept 11 bases outside the gene matches. This CDR3 comprises 15 residues. Looked up from germline, CDR1 is SQVTM and CDR2 is ANQGSEA. CDR3 sequence reads: CSVVLAGTGKNEQFF. CDR3 bases: TGCAGCGTTGTGTTGGCCGGGACAGGGAAAAATGAGCAGTTCTTC.

There are a few counts of this clonotype. The rearrangement links TRBV4-3 to TRBJ2-5; D gene unclear. The CDR3 length is 14 residues. The germline V and J ends were trimmed by 1 base and 5 bases, with 11 bases remaining between them. Germline CDR1 LGHNA, CDR2 YSLEER. CDR3 bases: TGCGCCAGCAGCCAAGGTCTGGCTTCGGAGACCCAGTACTTC. It is translated as CASSQGLASETQYF.

This chain uses TRBV12-3 or TRBV12-4 with TRBJ1-3; D remains ambiguous. The length of the CDR3 is 16 residues. Trimming cost V 8 bases and J 0 bases, with 17 bases left between them. The CDR3 sequence is CASDSPGTFSGNTIYF. The CDR3 DNA follows: TGTGCCAGCGATAGCCCAGGAACTTTCTCTGGAAACACCATATATTTT.

The chain recombines TRBV9 with TRBJ2-7; D is undetermined. The V gene's germline CDR1 is SGDLS and CDR2 YYNGEE. This CDR3 contains 10 residues. V lost 7 bases and J 2 bases, leaving 4 bases between the germline ends. CDR3 DNA: TGTGCCAGCCGGACCTACGAGCAGTACTTC. Translating it yields CASRTYEQYF.

This CDR3 reads CASSQDPHEQFF. The CDR3 bases are TGTGCCAGCAGCCAAGATCCCCATGAGCAGTTCTTC. This chain joins TRBV3-1 and TRBJ2-1; D gene ambiguous. Looked up from germline, CDR1 is LGHDT and CDR2 is YNNKEL (reference sequence). The CDR3 runs 12 residues. The V end was cut by 0 bases, the J end by 8 bases, with 5 bases between.

This clonotype was found a few times. Mismatch with germline at one junction end may stem from a read error. The chain is built from TRBV7-6 and TRBJ2-5; 7 nucleotides agree with TRBD2. The CDR3 has 16 residues. Germline CDR1 is SGHVS and CDR2 is FNYEAQ. The CDR3 reads CASSLAGGTGGETQSF. The CDR3 coding sequence is TGTGCCAGCAGCTTAGCCGGGGGGACCGGGGGAGAGACCCAGTCCTTC.

The gene calls are TRBV20-1 and TRBJ2-7; TRBD2 might be the D (5 bases). The CDR3 totals 12 residues. Looked up from germline, CDR1 is DFQATT and CDR2 is SNEGSKA (reference sequence). The V gene lost 6 bases and the J gene lost 0 bases, with 9 bases spanning the gap. The CDR3 nucleotides read TGCAGTGCCCGACTAATCTCCTACGAGCAGTACTTC. Its protein product is CSARLISYEQYF.

This clonotype occurred a few times. The chain has TRBV28 and TRBJ2-1, with 7 bases matching TRBD2. The CDR3 contains 16 residues. V was clipped by 6 bases and J by 3 bases; unmatched bases: 11. Germline loops: CDR1 MDHEN, CDR2 SYDVKM. The DNA of the CDR3 is TGTGCCAGCAGCCGCGAGGGGCGGGGGTACTACAATGAGCAGTTCTTC. Residues: CASSREGRGYYNEQFF.

This clonotype was found a few times. This chain joins TRBV27 and TRBJ1-6, with 7 bases fitting TRBD1. The trim removed 5 bases at V and 6 bases at J, leaving 7 bases unmatched. The germline CDR1 and CDR2 sequences are MNHEY and SMNVEV (reference sequence). The CDR3 is 15 residues long. CDR3 sequence reads: CASSTPGGGNSPLHF. The CDR3, as DNA: TGTGCCAGCAGTACCCCAGGGGGGGGTAATTCACCCCTCCACTTT.

This clonotype was recorded a few times. The rearrangement uses TRBV30 and TRBJ2-1; 13 bases match TRBD2. CDR1 is GTSNPN, CDR2 SVGIG, per germline (reference sequence). The CDR3 has 19 residues. J lost 9 bases, V lost 0 bases, and 17 bases had no gene match. The chain's CDR3 is CAWSVHRAGTSGMLSEQFF. The CDR3 nucleotides are TGTGCCTGGAGTGTACACCGGGCTGGGACTAGCGGGATGCTTAGTGAGCAGTTCTTC.

This clonotype was seen more than once but under ten times. The chain carries TRBV7-2 and TRBJ2-7; D is possibly TRBD2 (5 bases). CDR3 length equals 17 residues. Germline assignment: CDR1 SGHTA and CDR2 FQGNSA. V was pared by 2 bases and J by 4 bases, with 21 bases between. The CDR3 DNA is TGTGCCAGCAGCTTATTGAAGTTTGGTCGGGGTTTTTACGAGCAGTACTTC. Translating gives CASSLLKFGRGFYEQYF.

This chain uses TRBV20-1 with TRBJ2-7, with 10 bases aligning to TRBD2. V lost 1 base to trimming and J lost 6 bases; unmatched junction nucleotides: 12. Germline assignment: CDR1 DFQATT and CDR2 SNEGSKA (reference sequence). The CDR3 runs to 16 residues. CDR3 residues: CSARVVLASGSGEQYF. The CDR3 nucleotides read TGCAGTGCTAGAGTGGTTTTGGCTAGCGGGAGCGGCGAGCAGTACTTC.

A few counts support this clonotype. The J gene is TRBJ2-7, the V gene TRBV27, with D perhaps TRBD2 (5 bases). V shed 6 bases and J shed 2 bases, with 14 bases lying between them. The CDR3 has 14 amino acids. Germline-derived CDR1 and CDR2 are MNHEY and SMNVEV (reference sequence). In nucleotides, the CDR3 is TGTGCCAGCAGAAATTTCGGGGTCACCTACGAGCAGTACTTC. It specifies CASRNFGVTYEQYF.

The chain uses TRBV7-6 and TRBJ2-7, with a possible D match to TRBD1 (6 bases). Deletions cut 0 bases from V and 4 bases from J, with 10 bases between. This CDR3 has 14 residues. Germline CDR1 and CDR2: SGHVS and FNYEAQ. Here the CDR3 DNA reads TGTGCCAGCAGCTTAGCGGGACACCTTTACGAGCAGTACTTC. It translates to CASSLAGHLYEQYF.

V and J are TRBV28 and TRBJ1-5, with D uncertain. The CDR3 spans 13 residues. The germline V gene has CDR1 MDHEN and CDR2 SYDVKM. V lost 8 bases to trimming and J lost 4 bases, with 12 bases between them. CDR3 protein: CASQRELNQPQHF. DNA for the CDR3: TGTGCCAGCCAGAGGGAGTTAAATCAGCCCCAGCATTTT.

V and J are TRBV5-8 and TRBJ2-1, with 11 bases matching TRBD2. J was trimmed by 5 bases and V by 3 bases; bases with no gene match: 13. Germline CDR1 and CDR2: SGHTS and YDEGEE. CDR3 length equals 18 residues. Written as DNA, the CDR3 is TGTGCCAGCAGCTCGATTGGGGGGACTAGCGGAGCGAACAATGAGCAGTTCTTC. This sequence encodes CASSSIGGTSGANNEQFF.